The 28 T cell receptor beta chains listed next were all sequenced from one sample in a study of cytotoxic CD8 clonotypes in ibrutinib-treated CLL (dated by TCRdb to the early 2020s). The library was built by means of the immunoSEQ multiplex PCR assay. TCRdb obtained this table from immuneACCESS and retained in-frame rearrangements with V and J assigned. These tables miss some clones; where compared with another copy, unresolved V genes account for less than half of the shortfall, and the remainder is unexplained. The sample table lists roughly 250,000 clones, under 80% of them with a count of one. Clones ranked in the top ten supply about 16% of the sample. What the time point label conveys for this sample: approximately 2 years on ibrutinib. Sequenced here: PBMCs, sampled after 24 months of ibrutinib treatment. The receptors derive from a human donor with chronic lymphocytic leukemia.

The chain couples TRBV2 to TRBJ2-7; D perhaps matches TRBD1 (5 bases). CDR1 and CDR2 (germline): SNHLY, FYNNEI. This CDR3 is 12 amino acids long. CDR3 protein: CAGRERPYEQYF. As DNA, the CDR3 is TGTGCAGGCAGGGAAAGGCCTTACGAGCAGTACTTC. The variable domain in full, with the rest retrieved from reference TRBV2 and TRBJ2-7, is EPEVTQTPSHQVTQMGQEVILRCVPISNHLYFYWYRQILGQKVEFLVSFYNNEISEKSEIFDDQFSVERPDGSNFTLKIRSTKLEDSAMYFCAGRERPYEQYFGPGTRLTVT.

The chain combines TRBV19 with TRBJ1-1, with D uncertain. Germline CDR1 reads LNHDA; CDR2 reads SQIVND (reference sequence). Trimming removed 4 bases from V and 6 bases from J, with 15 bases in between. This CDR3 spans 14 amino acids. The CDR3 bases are TGTGCCAGTAGTACCCCCCGGCCCAACGCTGAAGCTTTCTTT. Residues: CASSTPRPNAEAFF.

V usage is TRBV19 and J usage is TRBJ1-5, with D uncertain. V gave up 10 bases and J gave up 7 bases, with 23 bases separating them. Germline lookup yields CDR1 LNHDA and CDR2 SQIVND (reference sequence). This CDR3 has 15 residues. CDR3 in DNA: TGTGCCACCCAACTGACCAGGAGTATTGAGCAGCCCCAGCATTTT. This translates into CATQLTRSIEQPQHF.

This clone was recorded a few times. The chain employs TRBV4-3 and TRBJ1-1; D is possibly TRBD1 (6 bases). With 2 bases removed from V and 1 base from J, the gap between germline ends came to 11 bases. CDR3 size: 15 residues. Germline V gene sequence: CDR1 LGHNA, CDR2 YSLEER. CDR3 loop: CASSQTRTANTEAFF. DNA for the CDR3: TGCGCCAGCAGCCAAACCCGGACAGCGAACACTGAAGCTTTCTTT.

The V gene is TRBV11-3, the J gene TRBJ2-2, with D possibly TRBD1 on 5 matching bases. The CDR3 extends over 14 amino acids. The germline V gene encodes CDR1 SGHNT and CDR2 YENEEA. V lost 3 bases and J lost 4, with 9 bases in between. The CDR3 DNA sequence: TGTGCCAGCAGCTTTAGGGGATCCACCGGGGAGCTGTTTTTT. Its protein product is CASSFRGSTGELFF.

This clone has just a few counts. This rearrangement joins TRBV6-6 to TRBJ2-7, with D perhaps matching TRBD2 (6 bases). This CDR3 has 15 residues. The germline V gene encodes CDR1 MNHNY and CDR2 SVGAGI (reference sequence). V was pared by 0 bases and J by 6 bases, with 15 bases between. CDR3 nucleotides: TGTGCCAGCAGTTACTCGAGGGGCACTAGCACCGAGCAGTACTTC. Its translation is CASSYSRGTSTEQYF.

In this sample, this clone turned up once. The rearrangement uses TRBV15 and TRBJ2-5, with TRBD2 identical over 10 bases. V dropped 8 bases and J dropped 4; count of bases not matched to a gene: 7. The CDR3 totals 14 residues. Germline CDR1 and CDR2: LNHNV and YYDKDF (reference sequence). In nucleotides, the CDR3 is TGTGCCACCTCTAGCGGGAGTGGCGGAGAGACCCAGTACTTC. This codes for CATSSGSGGETQYF.

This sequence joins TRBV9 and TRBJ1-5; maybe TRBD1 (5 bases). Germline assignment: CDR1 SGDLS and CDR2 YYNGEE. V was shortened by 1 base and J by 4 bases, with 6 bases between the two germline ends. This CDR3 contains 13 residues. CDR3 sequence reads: CASSVSGNQPQHF. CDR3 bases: TGTGCCAGCAGCGTATCAGGGAATCAGCCCCAGCATTTT.

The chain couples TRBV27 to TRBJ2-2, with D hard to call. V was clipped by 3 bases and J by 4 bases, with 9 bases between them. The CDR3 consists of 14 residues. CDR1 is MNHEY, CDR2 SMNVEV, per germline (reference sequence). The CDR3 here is CASSFRRGTGELFF. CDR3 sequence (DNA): TGTGCCAGCAGTTTTCGTCGCGGCACCGGGGAGCTGTTTTTT.

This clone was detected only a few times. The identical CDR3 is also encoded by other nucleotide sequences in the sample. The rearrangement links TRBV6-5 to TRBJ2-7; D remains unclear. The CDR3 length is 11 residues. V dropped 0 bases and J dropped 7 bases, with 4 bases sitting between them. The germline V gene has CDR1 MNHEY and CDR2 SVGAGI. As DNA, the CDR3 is TGTGCCAGCAGTTACTCGGGAGAGCAGTACTTC. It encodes CASSYSGEQYF.

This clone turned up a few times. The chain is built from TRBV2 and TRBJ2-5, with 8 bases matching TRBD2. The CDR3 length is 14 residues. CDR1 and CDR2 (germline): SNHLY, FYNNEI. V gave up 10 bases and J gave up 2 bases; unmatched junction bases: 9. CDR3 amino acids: CATTGTSRQETQYF. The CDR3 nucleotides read TGTGCCACCACCGGGACTAGTCGTCAAGAGACCCAGTACTTC.

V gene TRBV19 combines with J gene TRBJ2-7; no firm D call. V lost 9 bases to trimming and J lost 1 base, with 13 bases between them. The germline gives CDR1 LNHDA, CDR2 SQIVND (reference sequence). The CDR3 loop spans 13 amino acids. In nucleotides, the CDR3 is TGTGCCAGCGGCTCTGGACCTTCCTACGAGCAGTACTTC. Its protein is CASGSGPSYEQYF.

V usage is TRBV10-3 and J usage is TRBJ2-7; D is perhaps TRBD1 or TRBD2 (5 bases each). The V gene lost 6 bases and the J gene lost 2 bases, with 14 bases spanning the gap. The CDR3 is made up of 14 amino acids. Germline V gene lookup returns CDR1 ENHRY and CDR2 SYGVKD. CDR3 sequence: CAIRPGPGAYEQYF. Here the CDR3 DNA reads TGTGCCATCAGACCGGGACCCGGAGCCTACGAGCAGTACTTC.

CDR3: CASSQGTGTGVYEQYF. In nucleotides, the CDR3 is TGTGCCAGCAGCCAAGGGACCGGGACAGGGGTCTACGAGCAGTACTTC. V gene TRBV4-2 combines with J gene TRBJ2-7; 10 nucleotides match TRBD1. After removal of 1 base from V and 3 bases from J, the junction contained 6 bases not matched to a gene. The CDR3 covers 16 residues. Germline V gene data show CDR1 as LGHNA and CDR2 as YNFKEQ.

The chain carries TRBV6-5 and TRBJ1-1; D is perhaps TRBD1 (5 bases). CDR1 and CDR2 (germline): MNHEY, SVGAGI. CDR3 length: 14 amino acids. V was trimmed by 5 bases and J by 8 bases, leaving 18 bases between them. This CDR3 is CASSPPGPLREAFF. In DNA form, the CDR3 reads TGTGCCAGCAGTCCTCCAGGGCCCCTTCGAGAAGCTTTCTTT.

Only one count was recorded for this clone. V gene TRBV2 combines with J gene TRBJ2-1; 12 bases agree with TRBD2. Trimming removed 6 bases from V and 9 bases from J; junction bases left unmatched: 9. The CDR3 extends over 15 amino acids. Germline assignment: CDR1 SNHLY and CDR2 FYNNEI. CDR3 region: CASRPDRTSGVEQFF. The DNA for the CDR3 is TGTGCCAGCAGACCCGACCGGACTAGCGGGGTTGAGCAGTTCTTC.

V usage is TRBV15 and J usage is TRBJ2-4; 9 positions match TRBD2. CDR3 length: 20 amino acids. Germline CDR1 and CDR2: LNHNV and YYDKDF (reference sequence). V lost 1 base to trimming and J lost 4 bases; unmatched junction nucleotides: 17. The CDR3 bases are TGTGCCACCAGCAGAGGGGTTCAGACTAGCGGAACCCAGATTAAAAACATTCAGTACTTC. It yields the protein CATSRGVQTSGTQIKNIQYF.

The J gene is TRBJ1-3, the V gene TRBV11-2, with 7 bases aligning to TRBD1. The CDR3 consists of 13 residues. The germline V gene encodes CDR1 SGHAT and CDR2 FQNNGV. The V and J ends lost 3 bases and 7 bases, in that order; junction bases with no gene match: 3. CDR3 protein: CASSFGRGNTIYF. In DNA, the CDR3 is TGTGCCAGCAGCTTTGGCAGGGGGAACACCATATATTTT.

The CDR3 region is CASSIESAGRTAPLHF. The CDR3 bases are TGTGCCAGTAGTATCGAGTCCGCAGGGCGCACGGCACCCCTCCACTTT. V gene TRBV19 combines with J gene TRBJ1-6; tentative D call: TRBD1 (5 bases). CDR1 is LNHDA and CDR2 is SQIVND in the germline V gene (reference sequence). V was trimmed by 3 bases and J by 11 bases, leaving 20 bases between them. The CDR3 covers 16 residues.

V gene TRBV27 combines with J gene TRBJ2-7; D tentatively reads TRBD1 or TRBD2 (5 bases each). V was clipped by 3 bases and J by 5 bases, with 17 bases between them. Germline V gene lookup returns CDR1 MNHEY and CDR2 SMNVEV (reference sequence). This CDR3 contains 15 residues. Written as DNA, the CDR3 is TGTGCCAGCAGTTTGAAGGGGAGACCACGGGACGAGCAGTACTTC. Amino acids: CASSLKGRPRDEQYF.

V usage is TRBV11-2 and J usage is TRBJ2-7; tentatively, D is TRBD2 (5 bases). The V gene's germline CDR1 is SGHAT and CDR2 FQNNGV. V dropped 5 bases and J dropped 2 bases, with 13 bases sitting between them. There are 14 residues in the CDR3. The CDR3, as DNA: TGTGCCAGCAGCACTCCGGCGGAGGCCTACGAGCAGTACTTC. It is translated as CASSTPAEAYEQYF.

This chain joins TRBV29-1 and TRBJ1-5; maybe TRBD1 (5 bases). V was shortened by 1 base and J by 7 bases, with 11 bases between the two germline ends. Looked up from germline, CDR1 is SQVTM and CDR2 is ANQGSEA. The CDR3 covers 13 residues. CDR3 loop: CSVEGDPGQPQHF. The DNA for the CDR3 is TGCAGCGTTGAAGGGGACCCAGGGCAGCCCCAGCATTTT.

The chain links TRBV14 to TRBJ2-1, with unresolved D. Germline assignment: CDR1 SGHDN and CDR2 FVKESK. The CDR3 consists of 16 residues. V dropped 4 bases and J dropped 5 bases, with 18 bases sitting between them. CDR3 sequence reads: CASSPPGLVTHNEQFF. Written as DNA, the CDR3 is TGTGCCAGCAGCCCCCCGGGTCTAGTCACCCACAATGAGCAGTTCTTC.

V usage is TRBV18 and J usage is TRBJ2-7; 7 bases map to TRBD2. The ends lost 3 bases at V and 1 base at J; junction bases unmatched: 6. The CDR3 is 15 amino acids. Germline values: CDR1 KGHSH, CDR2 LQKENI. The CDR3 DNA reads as TGTGCCAGCTCACCTTCTAGCGGAGCATCCTACGAGCAGTACTTC. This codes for CASSPSSGASYEQYF. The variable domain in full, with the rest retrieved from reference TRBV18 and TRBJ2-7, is NAGVMQNPRHLVRRRGQEARLRCSPMKGHSHVYWYRQLPEEGLKFMVYLQKENIIDESGMPKERFSAEFPKEGPSILRIQQVVRGDSAAYFCASSPSSGASYEQYFGPGTRLTVT.

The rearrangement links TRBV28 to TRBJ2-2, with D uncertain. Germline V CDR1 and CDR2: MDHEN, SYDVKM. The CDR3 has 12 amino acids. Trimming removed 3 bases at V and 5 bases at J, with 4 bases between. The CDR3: CASSFLTGELFF. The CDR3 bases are TGTGCCAGCAGTTTTCTTACCGGGGAGCTGTTTTTT.

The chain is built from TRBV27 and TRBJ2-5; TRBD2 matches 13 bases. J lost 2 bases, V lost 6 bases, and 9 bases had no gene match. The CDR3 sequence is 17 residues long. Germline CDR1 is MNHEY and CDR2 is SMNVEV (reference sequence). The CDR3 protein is CASSLGLAGVGQETQYF. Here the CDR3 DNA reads TGTGCCAGCAGCCTCGGACTAGCGGGAGTAGGTCAAGAGACCCAGTACTTC.

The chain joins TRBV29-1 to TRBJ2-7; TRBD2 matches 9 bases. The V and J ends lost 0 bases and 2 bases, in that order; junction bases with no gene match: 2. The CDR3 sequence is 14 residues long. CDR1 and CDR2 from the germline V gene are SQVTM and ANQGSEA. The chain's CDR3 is CSVEDAGGTYEQYF. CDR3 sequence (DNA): TGCAGCGTTGAAGATGCGGGGGGGACCTACGAGCAGTACTTC.

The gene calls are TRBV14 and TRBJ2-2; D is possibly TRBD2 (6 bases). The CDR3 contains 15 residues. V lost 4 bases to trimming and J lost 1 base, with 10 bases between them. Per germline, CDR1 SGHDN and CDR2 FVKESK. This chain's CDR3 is CASSLSGMNTGELFF. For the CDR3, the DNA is TGTGCCAGCAGCCTTAGCGGAATGAACACCGGGGAGCTGTTTTTT.